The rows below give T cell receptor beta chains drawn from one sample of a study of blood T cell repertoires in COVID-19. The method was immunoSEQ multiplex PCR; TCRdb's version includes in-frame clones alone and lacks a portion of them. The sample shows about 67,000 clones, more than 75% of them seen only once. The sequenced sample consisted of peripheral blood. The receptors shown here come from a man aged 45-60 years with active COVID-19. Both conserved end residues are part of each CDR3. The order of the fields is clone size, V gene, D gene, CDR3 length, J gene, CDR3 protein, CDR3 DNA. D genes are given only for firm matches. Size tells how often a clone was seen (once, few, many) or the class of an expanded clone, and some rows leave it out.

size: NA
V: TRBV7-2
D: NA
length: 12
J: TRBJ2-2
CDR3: CASSAGPGELFF
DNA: TGTGCCAGCAGCGCAGGCCCCGGGGAGCTGTTTTTT

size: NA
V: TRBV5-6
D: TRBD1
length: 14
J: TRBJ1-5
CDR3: CASSWGQGDQPQHF
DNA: TGTGCCAGCAGCTGGGGACAGGGGGATCAGCCCCAGCATTTT

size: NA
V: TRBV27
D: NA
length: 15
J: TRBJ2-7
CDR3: CASSLSIGGVYEQYF
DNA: TGTGCCAGCAGTTTATCGATAGGAGGGGTCTACGAGCAGTACTTC

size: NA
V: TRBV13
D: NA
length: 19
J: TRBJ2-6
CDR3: CASSSSNPGGLSGANVLTF
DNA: TGTGCCAGCAGCTCTAGCAATCCTGGGGGCTTATCTGGGGCCAACGTCCTGACTTTC

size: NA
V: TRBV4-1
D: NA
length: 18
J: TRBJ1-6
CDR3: CASSQDPRGPSYNSPLHF
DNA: TGCGCCAGCAGCCAAGATCCTAGGGGTCCCTCCTATAATTCACCCCTCCACTTT

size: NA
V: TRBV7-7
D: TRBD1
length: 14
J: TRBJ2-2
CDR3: CASSSGGAGGELFF
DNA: TGTGCCAGCAGCTCAGGGGGCGCGGGCGGGGAGCTGTTTTTT

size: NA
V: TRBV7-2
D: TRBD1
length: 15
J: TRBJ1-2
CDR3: CASSLGTGVFYGYTF
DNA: TGTGCCAGCAGCTTAGGGACAGGGGTATTCTATGGCTACACCTTC

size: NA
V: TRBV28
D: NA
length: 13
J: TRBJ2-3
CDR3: CASSLERRGTQYF
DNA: TGTGCCAGCAGTTTAGAACGGAGAGGGACGCAGTATTTT

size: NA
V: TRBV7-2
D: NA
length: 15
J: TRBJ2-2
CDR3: CASSTEQGRTGELFF
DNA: TGTGCCAGCAGCACTGAACAGGGAAGGACCGGGGAGCTGTTTTTT

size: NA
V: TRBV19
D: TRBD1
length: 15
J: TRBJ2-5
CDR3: CASSIGLTGGETQYF
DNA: TGTGCCAGTAGTATAGGACTGACAGGGGGAGAGACCCAGTACTTC

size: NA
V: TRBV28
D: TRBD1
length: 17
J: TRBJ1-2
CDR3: CASLPSGSGQGVNGYTF
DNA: TGTGCCAGCCTCCCCTCGGGGTCGGGACAGGGGGTCAATGGCTACACCTTC

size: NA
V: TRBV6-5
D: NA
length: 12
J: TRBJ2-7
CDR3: CASFGGAWWQYF
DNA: TGTGCCAGCTTCGGTGGGGCCTGGTGGCAGTACTTC

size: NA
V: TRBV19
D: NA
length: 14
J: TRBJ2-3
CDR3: CASRVSGVTDTQYF
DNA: TGTGCCAGTAGGGTATCCGGGGTCACAGATACGCAGTATTTT

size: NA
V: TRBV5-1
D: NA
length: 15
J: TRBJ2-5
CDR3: CASSLFGASQETQYF
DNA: TGCGCCAGCAGCTTGTTTGGGGCCTCCCAAGAGACCCAGTACTTC

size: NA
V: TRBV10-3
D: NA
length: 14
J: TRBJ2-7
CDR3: CAISGGVYSYEQYF
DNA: TGTGCCATCAGTGGGGGGGTCTACTCCTACGAGCAGTACTTC

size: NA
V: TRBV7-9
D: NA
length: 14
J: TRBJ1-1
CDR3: CASSFPTGKTEAFF
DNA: TGTGCCAGCAGCTTCCCCACAGGGAAGACCGAAGCTTTCTTT

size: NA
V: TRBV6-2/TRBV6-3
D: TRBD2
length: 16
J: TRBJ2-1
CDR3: CASSYGTGVAGNEQFF
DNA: TGTGCCAGCAGTTATGGGACCGGGGTAGCGGGGAATGAGCAGTTCTTC

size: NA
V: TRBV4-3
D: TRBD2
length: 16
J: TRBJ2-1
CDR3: CASSQDVGRAYNEQFF
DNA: TGCGCCAGCAGCCAAGACGTCGGGAGGGCTTACAATGAGCAGTTCTTC

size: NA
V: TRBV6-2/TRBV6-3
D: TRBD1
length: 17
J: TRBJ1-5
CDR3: CASSYSEVGQGNQPQHF
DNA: TGTGCCAGCAGTTACTCGGAGGTCGGACAGGGAAATCAGCCCCAGCATTTT

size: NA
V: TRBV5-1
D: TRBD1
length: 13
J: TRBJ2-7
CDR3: CASSSGTAYEQYF
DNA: TGCGCCAGCAGCTCCGGGACAGCCTACGAGCAGTACTTC

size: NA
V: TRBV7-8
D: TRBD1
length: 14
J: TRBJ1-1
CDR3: CASSAQGEITEAFF
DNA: TGTGCCAGCAGTGCCCAGGGGGAGATCACTGAAGCTTTCTTT

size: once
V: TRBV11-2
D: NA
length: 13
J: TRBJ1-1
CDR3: CASSSGWSTEAFF
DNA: TGTGCCAGCAGCTCCGGGTGGAGCACTGAAGCTTTCTTT

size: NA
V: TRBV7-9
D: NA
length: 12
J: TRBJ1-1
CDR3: CASSWRDTEAFF
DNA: TGTGCCAGCAGCTGGAGGGACACTGAAGCTTTCTTT

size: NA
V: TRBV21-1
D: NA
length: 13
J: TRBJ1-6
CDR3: CASSSSLDSPLHF
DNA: TGTGCCAGCAGCAGTAGTCTGGATTCACCCCTCCACTTT

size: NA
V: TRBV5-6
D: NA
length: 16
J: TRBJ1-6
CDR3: CASSWGLQGYNSPLHF
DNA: TGTGCCAGCAGCTGGGGGTTACAGGGATACAATTCACCCCTCCACTTT

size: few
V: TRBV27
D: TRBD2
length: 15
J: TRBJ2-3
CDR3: CASSSLSGGADTQYF
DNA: TGTGCCAGCAGTTCCCTTAGCGGGGGGGCAGATACGCAGTATTTT

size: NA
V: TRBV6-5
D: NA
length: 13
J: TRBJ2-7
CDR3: CASRPVAHHEQYF
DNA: TGTGCCAGCAGGCCGGTAGCGCACCACGAGCAGTACTTC

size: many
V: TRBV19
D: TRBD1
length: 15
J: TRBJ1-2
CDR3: CASSIEGAGLSGYTF
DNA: TGTGCCAGTAGTATCGAGGGGGCAGGGCTTTCCGGCTACACCTTC

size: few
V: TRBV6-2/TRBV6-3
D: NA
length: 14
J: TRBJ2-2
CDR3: CASSYSRATGELFF
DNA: TGTGCCAGCAGTTACTCCAGGGCTACCGGGGAGCTGTTTTTT

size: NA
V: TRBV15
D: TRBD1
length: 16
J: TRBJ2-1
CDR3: CATSRDPDRGLWEQFF
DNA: TGTGCCACCAGCAGAGATCCTGACAGGGGGCTTTGGGAGCAGTTCTTC

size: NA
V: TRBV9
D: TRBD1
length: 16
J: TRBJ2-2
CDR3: CASSNQGTGGFGELFF
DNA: TGTGCCAGCAGCAACCAGGGGACAGGGGGCTTCGGGGAGCTGTTTTTT

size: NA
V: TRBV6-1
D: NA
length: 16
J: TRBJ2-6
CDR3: CASSDWSASGANVLTF
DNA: TGTGCCAGCAGTGATTGGAGTGCCTCTGGGGCCAACGTCCTGACTTTC

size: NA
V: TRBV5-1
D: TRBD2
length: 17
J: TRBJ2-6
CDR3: CASMPAGGGSGANVLTF
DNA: TGCGCCAGTATGCCCGCCGGGGGGGGATCCGGGGCCAACGTCCTGACTTTC

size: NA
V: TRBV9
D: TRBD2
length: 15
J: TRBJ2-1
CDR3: CASSISGNSYNEQFF
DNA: TGTGCCAGCAGCATAAGCGGGAATTCCTACAATGAGCAGTTCTTC

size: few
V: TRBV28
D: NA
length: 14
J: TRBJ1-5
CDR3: CASHRIRTGQPQHF
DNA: TGTGCCAGCCATCGAATACGTACCGGGCAGCCCCAGCATTTT

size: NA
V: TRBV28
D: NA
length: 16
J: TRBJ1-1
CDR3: CASSPRQVSTNTEAFF
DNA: TGTGCCAGCAGTCCGAGACAGGTCTCAACCAACACTGAAGCTTTCTTT

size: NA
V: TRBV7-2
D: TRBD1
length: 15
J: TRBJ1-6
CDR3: CASTSQGLPNSPLHF
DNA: TGTGCCAGCACCTCACAGGGGCTGCCTAATTCACCCCTCCACTTT

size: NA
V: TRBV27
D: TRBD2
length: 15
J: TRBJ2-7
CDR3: CAIAKRGDSSYEQYF
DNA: TGTGCCATCGCGAAGCGGGGAGATAGCTCCTACGAGCAGTACTTC

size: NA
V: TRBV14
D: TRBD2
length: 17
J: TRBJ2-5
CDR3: CASSQGLTGLEQETQYF
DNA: TGTGCCAGCAGCCAAGGTTTAACGGGACTAGAACAAGAGACCCAGTACTTC

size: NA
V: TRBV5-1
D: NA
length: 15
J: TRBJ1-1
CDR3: CASSWAGGTNTEAFF
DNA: TGCGCCAGCAGCTGGGCGGGGGGTACGAACACTGAAGCTTTCTTT

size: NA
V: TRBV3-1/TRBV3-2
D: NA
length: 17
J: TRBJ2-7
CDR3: CASSQRERPTHSYEQYF
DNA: TGTGCCAGCAGCCAGAGGGAGAGGCCAACGCACTCCTACGAGCAGTACTTC

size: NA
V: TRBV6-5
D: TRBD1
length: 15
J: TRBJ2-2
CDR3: CASSSTGALTGELFF
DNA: TGTGCCAGCAGTTCTACAGGGGCGCTCACCGGGGAGCTGTTTTTT

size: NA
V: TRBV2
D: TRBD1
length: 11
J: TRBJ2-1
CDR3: CASSIQGLEFF
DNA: TGTGCCAGCAGTATACAGGGGCTGGAGTTCTTC

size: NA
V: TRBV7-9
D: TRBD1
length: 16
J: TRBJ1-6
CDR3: CASSSQGEAYNSPLHF
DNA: TGTGCCAGCAGCTCTCAGGGGGAAGCCTATAATTCACCCCTCCACTTT

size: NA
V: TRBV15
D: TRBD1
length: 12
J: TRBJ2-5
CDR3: CATSRDWDSQYF
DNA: TGTGCCACCAGCAGAGACTGGGACAGCCAGTACTTC

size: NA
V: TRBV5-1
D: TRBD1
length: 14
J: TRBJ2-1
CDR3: CASSSQGAGNEQFF
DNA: TGCGCCAGCAGCAGTCAGGGGGCTGGCAATGAGCAGTTCTTC

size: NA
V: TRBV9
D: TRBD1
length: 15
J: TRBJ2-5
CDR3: CASSYRTGAGETQYF
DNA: TGTGCCAGCAGCTACCGGACAGGGGCGGGAGAGACCCAGTACTTC

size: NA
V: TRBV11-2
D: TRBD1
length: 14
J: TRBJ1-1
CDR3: CASSRDRVRTEAFF
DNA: TGTGCCAGCAGCCGGGACAGGGTTCGGACTGAAGCTTTCTTT

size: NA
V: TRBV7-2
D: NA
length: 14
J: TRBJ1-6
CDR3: CASSLTQGRSPLHF
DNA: TGTGCCAGCAGCCTGACCCAGGGTAGATCACCCCTCCACTTT

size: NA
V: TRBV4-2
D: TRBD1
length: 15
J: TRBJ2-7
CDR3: CASSQSDRGEYEQYF
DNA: TGTGCCAGCAGCCAATCAGACAGGGGAGAATACGAGCAGTACTTC

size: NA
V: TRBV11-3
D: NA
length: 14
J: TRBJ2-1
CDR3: CASSFGTGPNEQFF
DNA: TGTGCCAGCAGTTTTGGGACTGGGCCTAATGAGCAGTTCTTC

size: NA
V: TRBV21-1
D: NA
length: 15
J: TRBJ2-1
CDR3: CASIEAGSSYNEQFF
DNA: TGTGCCAGCATCGAAGCGGGCTCGTCCTACAATGAGCAGTTCTTC

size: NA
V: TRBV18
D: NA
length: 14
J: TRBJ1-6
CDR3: CASSSTGTNSPLHF
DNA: TGTGCCAGCTCATCAACAGGAACTAATTCACCCCTCCACTTT

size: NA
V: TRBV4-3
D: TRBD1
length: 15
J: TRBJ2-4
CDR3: CASSQGDREGNIQYF
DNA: TGCGCCAGCAGCCAAGGGGACAGGGAAGGCAACATTCAGTACTTC

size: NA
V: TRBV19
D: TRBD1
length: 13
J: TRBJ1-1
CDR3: CASRGQGDTEAFF
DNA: TGTGCCAGTCGGGGACAGGGGGACACTGAAGCTTTCTTT

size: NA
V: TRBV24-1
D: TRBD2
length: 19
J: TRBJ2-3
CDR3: CATSDVATTSGGFTDTQYF
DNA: TGTGCCACCAGTGATGTTGCTACGACTAGCGGGGGGTTCACAGATACGCAGTATTTT

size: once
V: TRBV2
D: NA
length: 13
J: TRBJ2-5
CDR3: CASSGLELETQYF
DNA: TGTGCCAGCAGTGGGTTGGAGCTAGAGACCCAGTACTTC

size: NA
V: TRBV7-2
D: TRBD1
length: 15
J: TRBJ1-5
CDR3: CASRPQGAGNQPQHF
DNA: TGTGCCAGCAGGCCACAGGGGGCAGGGAATCAGCCCCAGCATTTT